Sequencing of this T cell receptor (beta chain) was carried out in a study of T cell responses to AZD1222 COVID-19 vaccine. General study results and limits: With dominance at 160-218 and 743-854, vaccine-associated CD4 TCRs spanned spike. Every sample of the repertoires postdated the peak T cell response.

Generated by immunoSEQ multiplex PCR, the TCRdb table keeps only in-frame clones and is missing some. The data contain about 120,000 clones, 75% to 90% of them seen just once; the ten biggest clones take up 3.9%. As concerns this clone: The antigen is not known.

V dropped 2 bases and J dropped 6 bases, with 11 bases sitting between them. Germline lookup yields CDR1 SGHVS and CDR2 FNYEAQ. This CDR3 spans 15 amino acids. Sequencing was performed on peripheral blood, taken on day 0 of MenACWY control vaccination. V and J are TRBV7-6 and TRBJ1-6, with D tentatively TRBD1 (5 bases). The TCR sequence derives from an adult in good health. CDR3 nucleotides: TGTGCCAGCAGCTTAACAGGTCGACCTAATTCACCCCTCCACTTT. It encodes CASSLTGRPNSPLHF.